Below, 32 T cell receptor beta chains from the same sample are listed, as sequenced in a study of breast tumors, draining lymph nodes, adjacent tissues (dated by TCRdb to 2016 to 2018). The axillary draining lymph nodes of breast cancer patients were the source of the lymph node samples. Libraries were made using multiplex PCR. The listed sequencing device is Illumina HiSeq 2000. Clones were called with MiXCR by TCRdb after fastp trimmed the public reads at Q25, and only in-frame beta chains were retained. Rows with one shared CDR3 protein collapse into an entry with the most common genes and DNA. The sample table lists 150,000 or so distinct CDR3 sequences, about 34% of them with a count of one. The top ten clones comprise about 3.7% of the sample. The source material was axillary lymph node tissue. These TCRs come from a female donor with breast cancer. Some clones in this sample may be carry-over from other donors' samples.

The chain has TRBV27 and TRBJ1-4, with D unresolved. V was clipped by 7 bases and J by 0 bases, with 21 bases between them. Germline-derived CDR1 and CDR2 are MNHEY and SMNVEV (reference sequence). This CDR3 contains 18 residues. CDR3 nucleotide sequence: TGTGCCAGCAAACCCGCCTACCGAACACCCTCAACTAATGAAAAACTGTTTTTT. Amino acid sequence: CASKPAYRTPSTNEKLFF.

V gene TRBV5-1 combines with J gene TRBJ2-7, with D possibly TRBD1 on 5 matching bases. CDR1 is SGHRS, CDR2 YFSETQ, per germline. The CDR3 totals 16 residues. Trimming took off 5 bases at V and 0 bases at J, with 18 bases between the two ends. The CDR3 nucleotides are TGCGCCAGCAGTCTCGTACATACAGGCAACTCCTACGAGCAGTACTTC. It codes for CASSLVHTGNSYEQYF.

The V and J genes are TRBV7-9 and TRBJ2-5, with unresolved D. V was trimmed by 5 bases and J by 0 bases, leaving 13 bases between them. There are 15 residues in the CDR3. Germline V gene sequence: CDR1 SEHNR, CDR2 FQNEAQ (reference sequence). The CDR3 spells CASSGFGPHQETQYF. DNA of the CDR3: TGTGCCAGCAGCGGATTCGGGCCGCACCAAGAGACCCAGTACTTC.

This clonotype was found many times. The chain combines TRBV29-1 with TRBJ1-2; maybe TRBD1 (6 bases). Trimming left V 3 bases short and J 5 bases short, with 10 bases between. The CDR3 runs to 12 residues. Germline CDR1 reads SQVTM; CDR2 reads ANQGSEA. This CDR3 reads CSVDGGAYGYTF. The DNA of the CDR3 is TGCAGCGTTGATGGGGGGGCATATGGCTACACCTTC. Drawing the rest from reference TRBV29-1 and TRBJ1-2, the complete variable domain is SAVISQKPSRDICQRGTSLTIQCQVDSQVTMMFWYRQQPGQSLTLIATANQGSEATYESGFVIDKFPISRPNLTFSTLTVSNMSPEDSSIYLCSVDGGAYGYTFGSGTRLTVV.

As concerns this clonotype: With a much larger clone just one base away, this may be a read error. The V call is TRBV20-1, the J call TRBJ2-1; 10 bases are a match to TRBD2. This CDR3 is built from 16 residues. After removal of 3 bases from V and 16 bases from J, the junction contained 21 bases not matched to a gene. Germline CDR1 DFQATT, CDR2 SNEGSKA (reference sequence). The CDR3 region is CSASDSGRIYPYEAFF. CDR3 nucleotide sequence: TGCAGTGCTAGTGATAGCGGGAGGATCTACCCTTACGAAGCCTTCTTC.

This clonotype was observed a few times. This chain joins TRBV28 and TRBJ2-1, with a weak D call TRBD1 (5 bases). CDR1 is MDHEN, CDR2 SYDVKM, per germline. The CDR3 runs to 16 residues. V was clipped by 7 bases and J by 3 bases, with 19 bases between them. The chain's CDR3 is CASIMTARANYNEQFF. CDR3 in DNA: TGTGCCAGCATCATGACAGCCAGAGCAAACTACAATGAGCAGTTCTTC.

This clonotype showed up many times. The chain has TRBV5-5 and TRBJ1-2; D is ambiguous. Germline CDR1 reads SGHKS; CDR2 reads YYEKEE (reference sequence). V dropped 0 bases and J dropped 2 bases, with 17 bases sitting between them. The CDR3 sequence is 17 residues long. In DNA, the CDR3 is TGTGCCAGCAGCTTGGTGCCTCCCCCAGGTGGGAACTATGGCTACACCTTC. Translating it yields CASSLVPPPGGNYGYTF.

This clonotype has at least ten counts. The CDR3 protein is CASSYSAGITDTQYF. The CDR3 nucleotides are TGTGCCAGCAGTTACTCTGCGGGGATAACAGATACGCAGTATTTT. The chain links TRBV6-5 to TRBJ2-3; a possible D gene is TRBD2 (6 bases). Trimming removed 0 bases from V and 3 bases from J, with 10 bases in between. Germline-derived CDR1 and CDR2 are MNHEY and SVGAGI. This CDR3 spans 15 amino acids.

This clonotype was counted many times. This chain connects TRBV5-6 to TRBJ2-3, with a tentative D call TRBD2 (5 bases). The V gene lost 0 bases and the J gene lost 2 bases, with 10 bases spanning the gap. CDR3 length equals 15 residues. In germline, CDR1 is SGHDT, CDR2 YYEEEE. CDR3 sequence (DNA): TGTGCCAGCAGCTTGGCGGGGAGATACACAGATACGCAGTATTTT. Encoded protein: CASSLAGRYTDTQYF.

This clonotype was counted at least ten times. The rearrangement links TRBV5-1 to TRBJ2-3, with 7 bases fitting TRBD2. Per the germline V gene, CDR1 is SGHRS and CDR2 is YFSETQ. The CDR3 totals 16 residues. V lost 3 bases, J lost 0 bases, and 7 bases stayed unmatched. The CDR3 DNA reads as TGCGCCAGCAGCTCACATTTAGCGGGTAGCACAGATACGCAGTATTTT. Amino acids: CASSSHLAGSTDTQYF.

CDR3 loop: CAIGTEGNTIYF. The CDR3 nucleotides are TGTGCCATCGGGACAGAGGGAAACACCATATATTTT. The V call is TRBV10-3, the J call TRBJ1-3; TRBD1 matches at 7 bases. The germline gives CDR1 ENHRY, CDR2 SYGVKD. This CDR3 is built from 12 residues. V trimming: 8 bases; J trimming: 4 bases; junction bases outside the gene matches: 2.

This clonotype was observed a few times. A much larger clone differs by one base, so this may be a read error. V is TRBV12-3 or TRBV12-4 and J is TRBJ2-1, with D possibly TRBD1 on 5 matching bases. The CDR3 loop spans 14 amino acids. V was cut by 6 bases and J by 1 base, with 10 bases left in between. This CDR3 is CASSFQGSYNEQFF. The CDR3 DNA is TGTGCCAGCAGCTTCCAGGGTTCCTACAATGAGCAGTTCTTC.

This clonotype was found many times. V gene TRBV5-5 combines with J gene TRBJ2-1, with D perhaps TRBD1 or TRBD2 (5 bases each). V was clipped by 4 bases and J by 8 bases, with 10 bases between them. The CDR3 has 12 residues. Germline V gives CDR1 SGHKS, CDR2 YYEKEE (reference sequence). CDR3: CASSGGTDEQFF. CDR3 in DNA: TGTGCCAGCAGCGGTGGGACGGATGAGCAGTTCTTC.

This clonotype came up once. This may be a read error, as it is one base from a much larger clone. The J gene is TRBJ2-7, the V gene TRBV18; 9 bases match TRBD1. Trimming took 3 bases from V and 6 from J; bases not matched to a gene: 9. Germline-derived CDR1 and CDR2 are KGHSH and LQKENI. The CDR3 has 15 residues. CDR3 sequence reads: CASSPTGTGIREQYF. In DNA form, the CDR3 reads TGTGCCAGCTCACCTACCGGGACAGGGATCCGCGAGCAGTACTTC.

This clonotype was detected ten times or more. The CDR3 reads CASSPRPSGYTGELFF. CDR3 coding DNA: TGTGCCAGCAGCCCCAGGCCGTCCGGTTACACCGGGGAGCTGTTTTTT. The chain carries TRBV9 and TRBJ2-2; the D is unclear. This CDR3 is built from 16 residues. Germline-derived CDR1 and CDR2 are SGDLS and YYNGEE. Trimming stripped 4 bases from V and 3 bases from J, with 16 bases between. Using reference TRBV9 and TRBJ2-2 for the parts outside the CDR3, the full variable domain is DSGVTQTPKHLITATGQRVTLRCSPRSGDLSVYWYQQSLDQGLQFLIQYYNGEERAKGNILERFSAQQFPDLHSELNLSSLELGDSALYFCASSPRPSGYTGELFFGEGSRLTVL.

This clonotype was detected ten times or more. The rearrangement uses TRBV5-1 and TRBJ2-3; D may be TRBD1 or TRBD2 (5 bases each). The V gene's germline CDR1 is SGHRS and CDR2 YFSETQ. Trimming took 2 bases from V and 3 from J, leaving 13 bases between them. This CDR3 comprises 15 residues. This CDR3 is CASSLGPGRTDTQYF. CDR3 sequence (DNA): TGCGCCAGCAGCTTAGGACCGGGGCGGACAGATACGCAGTATTTT.

J is TRBJ1-2 and V is TRBV7-2; 7 nucleotides match TRBD1. J was trimmed by 6 bases and V by 6 bases; bases with no gene match: 10. Germline CDR1 reads SGHTA; CDR2 reads FQGNSA. The CDR3 has 14 residues. The CDR3 is CASSLTGFTDGYTF. CDR3 bases: TGTGCCAGCAGTCTGACAGGGTTTACTGATGGCTACACCTTC.

Concerning this clonotype itself: Its ends do not fully match the called genes, so a read error is possible. V is TRBV2 and J is TRBJ2-2; tentative D call: TRBD2 (6 bases). CDR1 and CDR2 from the germline V gene are SNHLY and FYNNEI. CDR3 length: 13 amino acids. CDR3 protein: CASRPPGAGALHF. The CDR3 region has the DNA TGTGCCAGCAGGCCTCCGGGAGCTGGGGCGCTGCATTTT.

This clonotype showed up just a few times. This sequence joins TRBV19 and TRBJ1-1, with D possibly being TRBD1 (5 bases). CDR1 is LNHDA and CDR2 is SQIVND in the germline V gene (reference sequence). Trimming stripped 3 bases from V and 7 bases from J, with 18 bases between. The CDR3 is made up of 15 amino acids. The CDR3 DNA sequence: TGTGCCAGTAGTATCGGGTGGGACCCAACCATTGAAGCTTTCTTT. Translation gives CASSIGWDPTIEAFF. Full variable domain (remainder filled in from reference TRBV19 and TRBJ1-1): DGGITQSPKYLFRKEGQNVTLSCEQNLNHDAMYWYRQDPGQGLRLIYYSQIVNDFQKGDIAEGYSVSREKKESFPLTVTSAQKNPTAFYLCASSIGWDPTIEAFFGQGTRLTVV.

This clonotype has ten or more counts. The J gene is TRBJ1-6, the V gene TRBV20-1; the match to TRBD1 covers 7 bases. V shed 6 bases, J shed 7 bases, and the junction held 9 bases outside the gene matches. The germline gives CDR1 DFQATT, CDR2 SNEGSKA (reference sequence). The CDR3 is 14 amino acids. CDR3 residues: CSASTGTVNSPLHF. The DNA of the CDR3 is TGCAGTGCGAGCACGGGGACAGTGAATTCACCCCTCCACTTT.

A single count supports this clonotype. V and J are TRBV19 and TRBJ1-4; weak D call: TRBD1 (5 bases). There are 16 residues in the CDR3. Germline V lookup: CDR1 LNHDA, CDR2 SQIVND (reference sequence). The V gene lost 4 bases and the J gene lost 5 bases, with 17 bases spanning the gap. CDR3 amino acids: CASSTTGEVRNEKLFF. Written as DNA, the CDR3 is TGTGCCAGTAGTACAACGGGGGAGGTTCGCAATGAAAAACTGTTTTTT.

The sample holds a few counts of this clonotype. CDR3 in DNA: TGTGCCAGCATTCAGGGGGGGAGCTCCTACAATGAGCAGTTCTTC. Translating it yields CASIQGGSSYNEQFF. This rearrangement joins TRBV6-1 to TRBJ2-1; TRBD1 or TRBD2 may be the D gene (7 bases each). The CDR3 is 15 amino acids. Looked up from germline, CDR1 is MNHNS and CDR2 is SASEGT. V lost 7 bases, J lost 0 bases, and 13 bases lay in between.

This clonotype was picked up many times. V usage is TRBV28 and J usage is TRBJ2-2; 10 bases are shared with TRBD1. In germline, CDR1 is MDHEN, CDR2 SYDVKM. V lost 5 bases to trimming and J lost 6 bases; unmatched junction nucleotides: 6. CDR3 size: 15 residues. This CDR3 is CASSLPGTGAGELFF. The CDR3 DNA is TGTGCCAGCAGTCTACCCGGGACAGGGGCCGGGGAGCTGTTTTTT.

This clonotype showed up many times. The chain recombines TRBV7-9 with TRBJ2-3, with D possibly being TRBD1 (5 bases). With 5 bases removed from V and 1 base from J, the gap between germline ends came to 10 bases. The germline gives CDR1 SEHNR, CDR2 FQNEAQ (reference sequence). The CDR3 is 14 amino acids. The CDR3 region is CASSQTGRTDTQYF. The CDR3 nucleotides are TGTGCCAGCAGCCAAACAGGCCGCACAGATACGCAGTATTTT.

About this clonotype itself: A much larger clone is a single base away; this may be a read error. The V gene is TRBV3-1, the J gene TRBJ2-5; unclear D gene. Germline V gene lookup returns CDR1 LGHDT and CDR2 YNNKEL (reference sequence). This CDR3 has 14 amino acids. The V gene lost 1 base and the J gene lost 5 bases, with 11 bases spanning the gap. The CDR3 DNA sequence: TGTGCCAGCAGCCAAGGGGGTGTACGGGAGACCCAGTACTTC. Encoded protein: CASSQGGVRETQYF.

The gene calls are TRBV3-1 and TRBJ1-6, with 8 bases fitting TRBD1. CDR1 and CDR2 (germline): LGHDT, YNNKEL (reference sequence). This CDR3 is 14 amino acids long. With V trimmed by 3 bases and J by 9 bases, 4 bases remained unmatched. The CDR3 coding sequence is TGTGCCAGCAGCCACGGACAGGGAACTTCACCCCTCCACTTT. Its protein is CASSHGQGTSPLHF.

As to this clonotype: A much more abundant neighbour one base away suggests this may be a read error. In this CDR3 the conserved last residue, phenylalanine or tryptophan, is missing, so a read error is likely. The chain couples TRBV19 to TRBJ2-1; 10 nucleotides agree with TRBD2. CDR1 and CDR2 from the germline V gene are LNHDA and SQIVND (reference sequence). Trimming cost V 7 bases and J 9 bases; bases outside gene matches: 15. The CDR3 runs 16 residues. The DNA for the CDR3 is TGTGCCAGTATGGAGCGGGGGGGGTATAAACAATCTGAGCAGTTCTCC. Its translation is CASMERGGYKQSEQFS.

This clonotype was seen repeatedly, ten times or more. The V gene is TRBV20-1, the J gene TRBJ1-6, with D hard to call. Trimming took 4 bases from V and 10 from J, leaving 11 bases between them. The CDR3 is 12 residues long. The germline V gene encodes CDR1 DFQATT and CDR2 SNEGSKA (reference sequence). The CDR3 sequence is CSAKPILSPLHF. CDR3 DNA sequence: TGCAGTGCTAAACCTATATTGTCACCCCTCCACTTT.

The chain has TRBV28 and TRBJ2-1, with D possibly matching TRBD2 (6 bases). The CDR3 extends over 15 amino acids. Germline V CDR1 and CDR2: MDHEN, SYDVKM. The V and J ends lost 3 bases and 7 bases respectively, with 16 bases between them. The CDR3 reads CASSLLTSVGNEQFF. As DNA, the CDR3 is TGTGCCAGCAGTTTGTTGACTAGTGTCGGGAATGAGCAGTTCTTC.

This clonotype has a handful of counts. A much larger clone differs from this one at a single base, so this may be a read error. V and J are TRBV5-4 and TRBJ2-2; perhaps TRBD2 as D (6 bases). The ends were cut back, 3 bases at V and 3 bases at J, with 12 bases in the middle. The length of the CDR3 is 15 residues. Per the germline V gene, CDR1 is SGHNT and CDR2 is YYREEE (reference sequence). This CDR3 is CASSSRGTDTGELFF. The DNA of the CDR3 is TGTGCCAGCAGCTCCCGGGGGACCGACACCGGGGAGCTGTTTTTT.

This clonotype was recorded at least ten times. The chain recombines TRBV13 with TRBJ2-3; 7 bases line up with TRBD2. The CDR3 has 15 amino acids. Germline values: CDR1 PRHDT, CDR2 FYEKMQ (reference sequence). With V trimmed by 4 bases and J by 2 bases, 6 bases remained unmatched. CDR3 in DNA: TGTGCCAGCAGCTCCACAAGCGGGATCACAGATACGCAGTATTTT. It encodes CASSSTSGITDTQYF.

About this clonotype: Germline is not matched at one junction end, which may reflect a read error. V usage is TRBV20-1 and J usage is TRBJ2-3, with TRBD2 matching over 7 bases. CDR1 is DFQATT, CDR2 SNEGSKA, per germline (reference sequence). The CDR3 length is 16 residues. The CDR3 spells CSLKGPTSRSTDTRHF. DNA for the CDR3: TGCAGCTTAAAGGGACCGACTAGCCGGAGCACAGATACGCGGCATTTT.